The entry that follows covers one T cell receptor (beta chain) sequence. The data belong to a study of blood T cell repertoires in COVID-19. Measured with immunoSEQ multiplex PCR; TCRdb has only the in-frame clones, and not every one. The table lists about 170,000 clones, around 83% of them singletons. Per the germline V gene, CDR1 is SGHRS and CDR2 is YFSETQ. The CDR3 covers 20 residues. V trimming: 3 bases; J trimming: 0 bases; junction bases outside the gene matches: 9. The TCR originated in a woman in her 70s who had recovered from COVID-19. The chain carries TRBV5-1 and TRBJ2-4, with TRBD2 identical over 16 bases. Input material: peripheral blood. The CDR3 reads CASSWGTSGRAVRAKNIQYF. The DNA of the CDR3 is TGCGCCAGCAGCTGGGGGACTAGCGGGAGGGCCGTGAGAGCCAAAAACATTCAGTACTTC.